These 5 T cell receptor beta chains share one sample of origin, sequenced in a study of regulatory T cells in long-lasting Graves disease (dated by TCRdb to about 2021). The time point label, read with the paper, signifies: newly diagnosed GD, antithyroid drugs for less than 3 months. For both TCR sequencing and RNA sequencing, RNA was extracted from PBMCs in TRIzol. The library was built by means of multiplex PCR. This sample was sequenced with an Illumina HiSeq 4000. iRepertoire HTBI primers and Arm-PCR amplification of CDR3 regions were used to construct TCR beta libraries. In-frame beta chains were kept once TCRdb had trimmed the public reads at Q25 with fastp and called clones with MiXCR. Rows with one shared CDR3 protein collapse into an entry with the most common genes and DNA. For this sample the table gives approximately 470,000 distinct CDR3 sequences, of which about a sixth were detected only once. More than 9% of the sample goes to the ten largest clones.

A further study also used this sample, focusing on T cells in Graves' hyperthyroidism and ophthalmopathy.

Here the sequenced sample was peripheral blood mononuclear cells (PBMCs), taken at new diagnosis, from a patient treated with antithyroid drugs. Every receptor here comes from a man in his forties with Graves disease. Donor details come from another sample of the same person, matched by shared clones.

This clonotype was picked up many times. This chain uses TRBV20-1 with TRBJ2-5; perhaps TRBD1 as D (6 bases). The CDR3 totals 15 residues. V lost 6 bases, J lost 5 bases, and 22 bases lay in between. Germline assignment: CDR1 DFQATT and CDR2 SNEGSKA (reference sequence). The CDR3 protein is CSAESNSGAVETQYF. The CDR3, as DNA: TGCAGTGCCGAATCCAATTCAGGGGCAGTGGAGACCCAGTACTTC.

The chain carries TRBV19 and TRBJ2-5; D remains ambiguous. The length of the CDR3 is 13 residues. The germline CDR1 and CDR2 sequences are LNHDA and SQIVND (reference sequence). Trimming removed 6 bases from V and 0 bases from J, with 8 bases in between. The CDR3 nucleotides read TGTGCCAGTAGGCGCCGGGACCAAGAGACCCAGTACTTC. Its protein is CASRRRDQETQYF.

This clonotype was found many times. This rearrangement joins TRBV2 to TRBJ1-1; 7 positions agree with TRBD1. The CDR3 has 14 residues. CDR1 is SNHLY and CDR2 is FYNNEI in the germline V gene. Losses at the gene ends were 5 bases for V and 0 bases for J; bases not matched to a gene: 3. CDR3 in amino acids: CASSQQGMNTEAFF. The DNA for the CDR3 is TGTGCCAGCAGTCAACAGGGGATGAACACTGAAGCTTTCTTT.

This clonotype has ten or more counts. The chain has TRBV5-1 and TRBJ1-1; D ambiguous. The CDR3 sequence is 12 residues long. Between the trimmed V and J ends, which lost 4 bases and 1 base, there was a span of 5 bases. CDR1 is SGHRS and CDR2 is YFSETQ in the germline V gene. The CDR3 sequence is CASSKGNTEAFF. The CDR3 DNA sequence: TGCGCCAGCAGCAAAGGGAACACTGAAGCTTTCTTT.

This clonotype has a count of ten or more. The J gene is TRBJ2-1, the V gene TRBV2; 7 nucleotides agree with TRBD1. Germline CDR1 reads SNHLY; CDR2 reads FYNNEI. The V gene end was trimmed by 3 bases and the J gene end by 4 bases; junction bases not matched to a gene: 3. The CDR3 is 14 amino acids. The CDR3 here is CASSDGRGYNEQFF. Here the CDR3 DNA reads TGTGCCAGCAGTGACGGCAGGGGGTACAATGAGCAGTTCTTC.